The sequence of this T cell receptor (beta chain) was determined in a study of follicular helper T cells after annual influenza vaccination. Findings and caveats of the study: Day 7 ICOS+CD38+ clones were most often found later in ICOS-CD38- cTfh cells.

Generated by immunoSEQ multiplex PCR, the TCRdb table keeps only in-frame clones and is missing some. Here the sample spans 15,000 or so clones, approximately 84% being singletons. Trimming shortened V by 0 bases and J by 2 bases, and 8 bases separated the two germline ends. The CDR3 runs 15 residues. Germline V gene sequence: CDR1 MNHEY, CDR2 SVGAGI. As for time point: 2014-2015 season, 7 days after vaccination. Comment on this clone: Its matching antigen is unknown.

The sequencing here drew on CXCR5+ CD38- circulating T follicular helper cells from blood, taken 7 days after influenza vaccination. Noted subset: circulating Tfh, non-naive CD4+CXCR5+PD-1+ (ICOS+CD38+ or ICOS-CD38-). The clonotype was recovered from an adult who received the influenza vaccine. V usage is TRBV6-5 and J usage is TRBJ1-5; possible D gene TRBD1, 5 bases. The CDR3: CASSYSGLGNQPQHF. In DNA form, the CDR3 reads TGTGCCAGCAGTTACTCGGGACTCGGCAATCAGCCCCAGCATTTT.